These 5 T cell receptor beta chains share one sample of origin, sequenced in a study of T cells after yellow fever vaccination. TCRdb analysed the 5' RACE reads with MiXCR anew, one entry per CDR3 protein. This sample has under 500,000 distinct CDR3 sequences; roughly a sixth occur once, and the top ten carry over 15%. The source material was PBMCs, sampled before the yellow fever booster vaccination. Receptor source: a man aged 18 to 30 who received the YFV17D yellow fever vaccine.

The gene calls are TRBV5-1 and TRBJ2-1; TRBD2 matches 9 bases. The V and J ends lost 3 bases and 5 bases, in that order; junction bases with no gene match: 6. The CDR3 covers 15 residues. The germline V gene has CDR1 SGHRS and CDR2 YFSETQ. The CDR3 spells CASSYSGGTNNEQFF. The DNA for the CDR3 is TGCGCCAGCAGCTATAGCGGGGGAACGAACAATGAGCAGTTCTTC.

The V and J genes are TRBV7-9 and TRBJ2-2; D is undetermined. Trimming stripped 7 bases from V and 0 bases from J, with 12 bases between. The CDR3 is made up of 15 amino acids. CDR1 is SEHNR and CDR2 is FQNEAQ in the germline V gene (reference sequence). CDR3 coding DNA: TGTGCCAGCACCTGGTCGGCCTCGAACACCGGGGAGCTGTTTTTT. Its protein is CASTWSASNTGELFF.

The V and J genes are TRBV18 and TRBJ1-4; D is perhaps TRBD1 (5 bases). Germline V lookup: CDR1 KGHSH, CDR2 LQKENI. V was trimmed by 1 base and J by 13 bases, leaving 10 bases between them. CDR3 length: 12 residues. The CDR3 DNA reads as TGTGCCAGCTCACCACAGGGGCGAGGACTGTTTTTT. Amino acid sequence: CASSPQGRGLFF.

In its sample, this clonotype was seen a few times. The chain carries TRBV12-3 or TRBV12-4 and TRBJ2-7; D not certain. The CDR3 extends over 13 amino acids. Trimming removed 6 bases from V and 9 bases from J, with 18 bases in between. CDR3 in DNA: TGTGCCAGCAGCGAGACCGGGTTACCAGGGCAGTACGTC. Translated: CASSETGLPGQYV.

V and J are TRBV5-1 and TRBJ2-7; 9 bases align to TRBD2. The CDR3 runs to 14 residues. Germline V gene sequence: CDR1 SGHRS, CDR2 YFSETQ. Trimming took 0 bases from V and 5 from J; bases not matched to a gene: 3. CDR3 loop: CASSLGGGADEQYF. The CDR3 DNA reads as TGCGCCAGCAGCTTGGGCGGGGGGGCGGACGAGCAGTACTTC. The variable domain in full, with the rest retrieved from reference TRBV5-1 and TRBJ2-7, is KAGVTQTPRYLIKTRGQQVTLSCSPISGHRSVSWYQQTPGQGLQFLFEYFSETQRNKGNFPGRFSGRQFSNSRSEMNVSTLELGDSALYLCASSLGGGADEQYFGPGTRLTVT.